One TCR beta chain is described in this entry. Its specificity is unknown. PCR involved 60 Vbeta and 13 Jbeta primers. The protocol was immunoSEQ multiplex PCR, while the TCRdb copy is restricted to in-frame clones and leaves out a portion. The sample carries around 120,000 clones, about three quarters recorded once. This specimen belongs to a study of cytomegalovirus exposure and HLA in healthy donors. Study results and limitations: Later genetic work tied a missense DCLRE1C variant to beta-chain V and J trimming.

The length of the CDR3 is 14 residues. V was shortened by 5 bases and J by 4 bases, with 12 bases between the two germline ends. The germline CDR1 and CDR2 sequences are MNHNS and SASEGT. The specimen was PBMCs. The sequence came from a woman aged 40 to 50 in good health and CMV-seropositive. The rearrangement uses TRBV6-1 and TRBJ1-5; no reliable D call. As DNA, the CDR3 is TGTGCCAGCAGTCGGGCCTCGGGGAATCAGCCCCAGCATTTT. Its translation is CASSRASGNQPQHF.